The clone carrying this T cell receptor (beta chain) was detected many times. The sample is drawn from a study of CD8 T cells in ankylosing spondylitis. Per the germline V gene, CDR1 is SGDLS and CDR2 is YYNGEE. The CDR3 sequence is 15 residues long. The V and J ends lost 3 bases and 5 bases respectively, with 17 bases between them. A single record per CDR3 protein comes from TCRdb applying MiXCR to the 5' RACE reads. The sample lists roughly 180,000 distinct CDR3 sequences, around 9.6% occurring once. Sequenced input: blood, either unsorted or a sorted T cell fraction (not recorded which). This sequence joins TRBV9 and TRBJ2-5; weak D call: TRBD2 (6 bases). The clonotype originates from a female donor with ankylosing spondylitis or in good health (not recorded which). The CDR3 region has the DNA TGTGCCAGCAGCGCTGAAGCGGGTGAAATGGAGACCCAGTACTTC. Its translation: CASSAEAGEMETQYF.